This T cell receptor beta chain was identified in a study of neurological immune-mediated disorders (dated by TCRdb to about 2019). Describing the broader study: Using UMI-based sequencing, the study compared peripheral blood TCR-beta repertoires from patients with HTLV-I-associated myelopathy (HAM/TSP), patients with multiple sclerosis, and healthy controls. Alongside PBMC samples, the set of about 97 TCR-beta libraries contained longitudinal samples, technical triplicates, and paired CD4+ and CD8+ T-cell subsets that had been sorted. Of the approximately 66 subjects in the cohort, some 15 were HAM/TSP patients, some 35 were multiple sclerosis patients, and roughly 20 were healthy controls.

Regarding this clonotype: The specificity of this receptor is unknown. No qualities accompany the bases; no much larger clone lies one base away.

cDNA was synthesized by template-switch 5'RACE using a primer carrying a 10-nucleotide random unique molecular identifier by which each TCR transcript was tagged. Every sequencing run yielded over 170 million TCR-beta sequences covering 15-18 subjects. The RNeasy kit was used for extraction of total RNA. The KAPA Real-time Library Amplification kit was used to amplify TCR-beta VDJ regions with primers for the TCR constant region and the 5'RACE anchor. Sample indexes and Illumina adaptors were added in a first PCR, and a second PCR then increased library yield. The roughly 650 bp TCR product was size-selected on a 2% E-gel SizeSelection system after Ampure bead purification. Before pooling, library quality was checked on a Bioanalyzer, concentration was measured with Qubit, and libraries were quantified with the Kapa Library Quantification kit. An Illumina HiSeq 2500 sequenced the libraries paired-end 2 x 150 bp. To increase sequence diversity, about 23-32% phiX was spiked into each library pool. From the authors' description of their analysis: The UMI-based MiGEC pipeline processed quality-filtered reads and removed over 75% of raw TCR sequences during error correction. IMGT germline references were used for alignment of VDJ genes, and clonotypes were defined by a unique CDR3 amino acid sequence together with V-J genes. Clonal expansion, Shannon diversity and CDR3 relatedness (CalcPairwiseDistances, ClusterSamples) were evaluated with VDJtools, and phylogenetic trees were built with CLCbio workbench. Clones with at least 8 unique UMIs were defined as expanded, with this threshold being based on coefficient-of-variation modelling across technical triplicates. The public reads were quality trimmed at Q25 with fastp and then assembled into clones with MiXCR by TCRdb, keeping productive beta chains. Each CDR3 protein gets just one entry, which takes the most common genes and DNA from the rows behind it. These V and J calls originate from TCRdb's pipeline instead of the authors' own analysis. The sample records tens of thousands of distinct CDR3 sequences, about 9.4% of which are singletons. The top ten hold 1.8% of the sample.

The study at large found these results: Expanded clones from different subjects shared no identical CDR3 amino acid sequences, which suggests that TCR-beta repertoires were private in all groups. The highest TCR clonal expansion was observed in HAM/TSP patients, whereas the lowest was observed in MS patients, even when compared with healthy controls.

CDR1 is given as SGDLS and CDR2 as YYNGEE, both from the germline V gene. The CDR3, from cysteine to phenylalanine, totals 12 residues. Only CDR3 DNA is held: 36 bases, read in frame from base 1. V was cut back by 3 bases and J by 6 bases, leaving a gap of 9 bases between them. The healthy controls were volunteers from blood banks in Maryland, USA. Unsorted PBMC libraries were generated from 2 million PBMCs stored in RNAlater at -80 °C until RNA extraction. PBMCs were separated from peripheral blood using Ficoll-Hypaque density gradient centrifugation and then cryopreserved in liquid nitrogen. Sequences were obtained from PBMCs. The sequence came from a man aged 40-49 years in good health. The chain links TRBV9 with TRBJ1-2; a confident D gene designation cannot be given. The nucleotide sequence reads as follows: TGTGCCAGCAGCGGCCCCATGCATGGCTACACCTTC. Translation gives CASSGPMHGYTF.